The 27 T cell receptor beta chains presented below share a single source sample, sequenced in a study of control samples from healthy donors and cancer patients (dated by TCRdb to about 2020). The library was made by the immunoSEQ multiplex PCR assay. TCRdb retrieved this table from immuneACCESS and kept in-frame rearrangements only. Not all clones are present; in checked studies, unresolved V genes account for under half, and no reason is known for the remainder. The sample table holds 350,000 to 450,000 clones, of which approximately 90% were seen once. Of the sample, roughly 6.4% is held by the ten largest clones. Material: PBMCs. These receptor sequences come from a man between 35 and 55 years old with head and neck cancer.

This clone has a single count. This sample also contains other DNA sequences that code for the same CDR3. V is TRBV12-3 or TRBV12-4 and J is TRBJ2-5; no firm D call. The V end was cut by 1 base, the J end by 4 bases, with 4 bases between. This CDR3 region has 12 residues. The chain's CDR3 is CASSLVGETQYF. As DNA, the CDR3 is TGTGCCAGCAGTTTAGTTGGAGAGACCCAGTACTTC.

The chain recombines TRBV5-1 with TRBJ1-1; maybe TRBD1 (6 bases). There are 15 residues in the CDR3. Trimming pared 2 bases from V and 6 bases from J, leaving 17 bases between. Germline CDR1 SGHRS, CDR2 YFSETQ. In nucleotides, the CDR3 is TGCGCCAGCAGCTTCGACAGGCCGGGGGGAGCTGAAGCTTTCTTT. Residues: CASSFDRPGGAEAFF.

The CDR3 loop reads CASSPPGRTRNTGELFF. DNA for the CDR3: TGTGCCAGCAGCCCCCCCGGACGGACCCGAAACACCGGGGAGCTGTTTTTT. V is TRBV5-4 and J is TRBJ2-2; D is uncertain. With 4 bases removed from V and 2 bases from J, the gap between germline ends came to 18 bases. Germline V gene lookup returns CDR1 SGHNT and CDR2 YYREEE (reference sequence). The CDR3 has 17 amino acids. Full variable domain (rest looked up from reference TRBV5-4 and TRBJ2-2): ETGVTQSPTHLIKTRGQQVTLRCSSQSGHNTVSWYQQALGQGPQFIFQYYREEENGRGNFPPRFSGLQFPNYSSELNVNALELDDSALYLCASSPPGRTRNTGELFFGEGSRLTVL.

This sequence joins TRBV4-2 and TRBJ1-1; 8 bases align to TRBD1. With 3 bases clipped from V and 3 bases from J, the junction kept 9 bases outside the gene matches. Germline CDR1 and CDR2: LGHNA and YNFKEQ. The CDR3 runs to 16 residues. The CDR3 sequence is CASSHLIDRGDTEAFF. DNA for the CDR3: TGTGCCAGCAGCCACCTAATAGACAGGGGTGACACTGAAGCTTTCTTT.

The CDR3 here is CAWSGLTGSHTDTQYF. CDR3 nucleotides: TGTGCCTGGAGTGGCCTCACGGGGTCCCACACAGATACGCAGTATTTT. The rearrangement uses TRBV30 and TRBJ2-3; D perhaps matches TRBD2 (5 bases). CDR3 size: 16 residues. Trimming pared 1 base from V and 2 bases from J, leaving 16 bases between. The V gene's germline CDR1 is GTSNPN and CDR2 SVGIG (reference sequence).

The V and J genes are TRBV7-6 and TRBJ2-3; 7 nucleotides align to TRBD2. Germline CDR1 SGHVS, CDR2 FNYEAQ. The CDR3 covers 16 residues. With 2 bases clipped from V and 6 bases from J, the junction kept 11 bases outside the gene matches. The CDR3 spells CASSLNAVAGADTQYF. The CDR3 DNA reads TGTGCCAGCAGCTTAAATGCGGTTGCGGGAGCCGATACGCAGTATTTT.

This clone was detected only once. The J gene is TRBJ2-5, the V gene TRBV9; D may match TRBD1 or TRBD2 (6 bases each). Germline values: CDR1 SGDLS, CDR2 YYNGEE. Between the trimmed V and J ends, which lost 1 base and 7 bases, there was a span of 11 bases. The CDR3 length is 13 residues. CDR3 loop: CASSVPEGGTQYF. The CDR3 DNA reads as TGTGCCAGCAGCGTACCTGAGGGGGGGACCCAGTACTTC. The whole variable domain, filled in from reference TRBV9 and TRBJ2-5, reads DSGVTQTPKHLITATGQRVTLRCSPRSGDLSVYWYQQSLDQGLQFLIQYYNGEERAKGNILERFSAQQFPDLHSELNLSSLELGDSALYFCASSVPEGGTQYFGPGTRLLVL.

This chain connects TRBV4-1 to TRBJ1-2, with 8 nucleotides matching TRBD1. CDR3 length: 15 amino acids. V lost 2 bases and J lost 6; bases outside the gene matches: 8. CDR1 and CDR2 (germline): MGHRA, YSYEKL. For the CDR3, the DNA is TGCGCCAGCAGCCAACCGACAGGGGAGAAGAATGGCTACACCTTC. It specifies CASSQPTGEKNGYTF.

This rearrangement joins TRBV24-1 to TRBJ1-5; D possibly corresponds to TRBD1 (5 bases). Germline CDR1 reads KGHDR; CDR2 reads SFDVKD. V lost 2 bases, J lost 0 bases, and 19 bases lay in between. This CDR3 spans 19 amino acids. In nucleotides, the CDR3 is TGTGCCACCAGTGATTCGAGGGACCCAACTGCATATAGCAATCAGCCCCAGCATTTT. It encodes CATSDSRDPTAYSNQPQHF.

The CDR3 nucleotides read TGTGCCACCAGTGATCCACTTGGGGGGAACGAGCAGTTCTTC. Residues: CATSDPLGGNEQFF. The V call is TRBV24-1, the J call TRBJ2-1, with D maybe TRBD2 (6 bases). The CDR3 spans 14 residues. V shed 3 bases and J shed 10 bases, with 15 bases lying between them. Germline CDR1 KGHDR, CDR2 SFDVKD.

The chain links TRBV7-2 to TRBJ1-6, with unresolved D. CDR3 length equals 14 residues. V was shortened by 3 bases and J by 8 bases, with 11 bases between the two germline ends. Germline assignment: CDR1 SGHTA and CDR2 FQGNSA. This CDR3 reads CASSFQYRDSPLHF. The CDR3 bases are TGTGCCAGCAGCTTTCAATACCGGGATTCACCCCTCCACTTT. Looking up the rest from reference TRBV7-2 and TRBJ1-6 gives the full variable domain: GAGVSQSPSNKVTEKGKDVELRCDPISGHTALYWYRQSLGQGLEFLIYFQGNSAPDKSGLPSDRFSAERTGGSVSTLTIQRTQQEDSAVYLCASSFQYRDSPLHFGNGTRLTVT.

With regard to this clone: In the same sample, other DNA sequences code for this CDR3. The J gene is TRBJ2-6, the V gene TRBV9; D not resolved. Per germline, CDR1 SGDLS and CDR2 YYNGEE. CDR3 size: 15 residues. V dropped 0 bases and J dropped 0 bases, with 4 bases sitting between them. In DNA form, the CDR3 reads TGTGCCAGCAGCGTAGTGGGCTCTGGGGCCAACGTCCTGACTTTC. It encodes CASSVVGSGANVLTF.

The chain has TRBV3-1 (or the pseudogene TRBV3-2) and TRBJ1-4; TRBD1 agrees at 7 bases. V trimming: 4 bases; J trimming: 6 bases; junction bases outside the gene matches: 8. CDR3 length: 15 residues. Germline V CDR1 and CDR2: LGHDT, YNNKEL (reference sequence). As DNA, the CDR3 is TGTGCCAGCAGCCCATGGACAGGAATGGATGAAAAACTGTTTTTT. This gives the protein CASSPWTGMDEKLFF.

The rearrangement uses TRBV29-1 and TRBJ2-7, with TRBD2 identical over 10 bases. In germline, CDR1 is SQVTM, CDR2 ANQGSEA. The V gene end was trimmed by 1 base and the J gene end by 0 bases; junction bases not matched to a gene: 3. This CDR3 is 15 amino acids long. CDR3 bases: TGCAGCGTTGAAGGTTCTAGCGGGAGCTCCTACGAGCAGTACTTC. It specifies CSVEGSSGSSYEQYF.

The chain is built from TRBV4-1 and TRBJ2-2, with D perhaps TRBD2 (6 bases). Germline V gene lookup returns CDR1 MGHRA and CDR2 YSYEKL. The CDR3 contains 16 residues. The V end lost 0 bases, the J end lost 1 base, and 9 bases lay between the germline ends. The CDR3 protein is CASSQEGGVNTGELFF. CDR3 DNA: TGCGCCAGCAGCCAAGAGGGGGGTGTGAACACCGGGGAGCTGTTTTTT.

J is TRBJ1-1 and V is TRBV28; D gene unclear. Germline-derived CDR1 and CDR2 are MDHEN and SYDVKM. V shed 6 bases and J shed 0 bases, with 11 bases lying between them. CDR3 length equals 14 residues. The CDR3 region has the DNA TGTGCCAGCAGGTCGGCAGCCTTGAACACTGAAGCTTTCTTT. It codes for CASRSAALNTEAFF.

The genes are TRBV10-3 and TRBJ2-1; 8 nucleotides match TRBD1. The ends lost 5 bases at V and 8 bases at J; junction bases unmatched: 11. CDR3 length equals 15 residues. Germline-derived CDR1 and CDR2 are ENHRY and SYGVKD. The DNA of the CDR3 is TGTGCCATCAGTAGAGGACAGGGAGATAGGGATGAGCAGTTCTTC. It encodes CAISRGQGDRDEQFF.

This chain links TRBV7-9 with TRBJ2-5; 8 bases line up with TRBD1. This CDR3 has 14 amino acids. J was trimmed by 4 bases and V by 4 bases; bases with no gene match: 5. Germline CDR1 reads SEHNR; CDR2 reads FQNEAQ (reference sequence). CDR3 amino acids: CASSSQGAGETQYF. CDR3 nucleotide sequence: TGTGCCAGCAGCTCTCAGGGGGCAGGAGAGACCCAGTACTTC.

The chain couples TRBV2 to TRBJ2-5; D gene ambiguous. Trimming removed 4 bases at V and 5 bases at J, with 17 bases between. The germline V gene encodes CDR1 SNHLY and CDR2 FYNNEI. This CDR3 has 15 residues. DNA for the CDR3: TGTGCCAGCAGTGCGTTCTACAGAGGCCATGAGACCCAGTACTTC. Its translation is CASSAFYRGHETQYF. The full variable domain, its missing parts supplied by reference TRBV2 and TRBJ2-5, is EPEVTQTPSHQVTQMGQEVILRCVPISNHLYFYWYRQILGQKVEFLVSFYNNEISEKSEIFDDQFSVERPDGSNFTLKIRSTKLEDSAMYFCASSAFYRGHETQYFGPGTRLLVL.

J is TRBJ1-5 and V is TRBV28, with TRBD1 identical over 10 bases. This CDR3 has 16 residues. Germline V gene sequence: CDR1 MDHEN, CDR2 SYDVKM. The V and J ends lost 2 bases and 0 bases, in that order; junction bases with no gene match: 1. Here the CDR3 DNA reads TGTGCCAGCAGTTTAGGGGACAGGGGTAGCAATCAGCCCCAGCATTTT. Its translation: CASSLGDRGSNQPQHF.

The V gene is TRBV27, the J gene TRBJ1-1, with no clear D. This CDR3 contains 13 residues. With 5 bases removed from V and 3 bases from J, the gap between germline ends came to 10 bases. The germline CDR1 and CDR2 sequences are MNHEY and SMNVEV (reference sequence). The CDR3 nucleotides read TGTGCCAGCAGTGTCTACAGTGACACTGAAGCTTTCTTT. Translation: CASSVYSDTEAFF.

The chain combines TRBV5-1 with TRBJ2-2; D tentatively reads TRBD1 or TRBD2 (6 bases each). V lost 3 bases to trimming and J lost 2 bases, with 14 bases between them. Germline CDR1 is SGHRS and CDR2 is YFSETQ. This CDR3 has 16 amino acids. CDR3 loop: CASSSTGAVNTGELFF. CDR3 in DNA: TGCGCCAGCAGCTCGACGGGGGCAGTAAACACCGGGGAGCTGTTTTTT.

The rearrangement joins TRBV5-6 to TRBJ1-5; unclear D gene. CDR3 length: 14 residues. V lost 0 bases and J lost 7, with 11 bases in between. Germline V gives CDR1 SGHDT, CDR2 YYEEEE. The CDR3 region has the DNA TGTGCCAGCAGCTTGGAGGGAGCGGGCCAGCCCCAGCATTTT. It translates to CASSLEGAGQPQHF.

The chain joins TRBV4-2 to TRBJ2-7; possibly TRBD1 for D (6 bases). This CDR3 contains 15 residues. In germline, CDR1 is LGHNA, CDR2 YNFKEQ. V lost 3 bases, J lost 3 bases, and 15 bases lay in between. Here the CDR3 reads CASSQAEVQGYEQYF. The CDR3 bases are TGTGCCAGCAGCCAGGCCGAGGTACAGGGCTACGAGCAGTACTTC.

J is TRBJ2-2 and V is TRBV14; D gene unclear. CDR1 is SGHDN and CDR2 is FVKESK in the germline V gene. V lost 4 bases to trimming and J lost 3 bases, with 6 bases between them. The CDR3 extends over 13 amino acids. In DNA, the CDR3 is TGTGCCAGCAGCCTTCGGTACACCGGGGAGCTGTTTTTT. Protein sequence: CASSLRYTGELFF.

The chain uses TRBV28 and TRBJ1-2; 7 bases line up with TRBD1. The CDR3 is 17 amino acids. V shed 4 bases, J shed 1 base, and the junction held 12 bases outside the gene matches. The germline V gene encodes CDR1 MDHEN and CDR2 SYDVKM. The chain's CDR3 is CASSYPLGTAHNYGYTF. The CDR3 DNA reads as TGTGCCAGCAGTTACCCCCTCGGGACAGCCCATAACTATGGCTACACCTTC.

This clone was counted once. V usage is TRBV11-3 and J usage is TRBJ1-1, with D uncertain. The germline V gene encodes CDR1 SGHNT and CDR2 YENEEA. Trimming left V 8 bases short and J 0 bases short, with 16 bases between. The CDR3 extends over 15 amino acids. The CDR3: CASSSGGSLNTEAFF. The CDR3 nucleotides are TGTGCCAGCTCCTCCGGAGGGAGTCTGAACACTGAAGCTTTCTTT.